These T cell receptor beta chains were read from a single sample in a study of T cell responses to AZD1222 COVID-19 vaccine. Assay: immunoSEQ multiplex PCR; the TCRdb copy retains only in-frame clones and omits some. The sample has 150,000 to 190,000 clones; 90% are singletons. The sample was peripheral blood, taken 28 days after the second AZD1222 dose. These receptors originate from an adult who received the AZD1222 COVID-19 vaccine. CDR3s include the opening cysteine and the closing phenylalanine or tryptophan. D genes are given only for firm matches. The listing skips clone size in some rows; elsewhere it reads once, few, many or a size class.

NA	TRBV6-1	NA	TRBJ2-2	CASSEIARTGELFF	TGTGCCAGCAGTGAAATTGCGAGAACCGGGGAGCTGTTTTTT
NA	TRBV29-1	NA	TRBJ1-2	CSLTTGTNYGYTF	TGCAGCCTCACGACTGGGACGAACTATGGCTACACCTTC
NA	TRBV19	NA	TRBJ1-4	CASKSTDRWSTNEKLFF	TGTGCCAGTAAATCCACCGACAGGTGGTCAACTAATGAAAAACTGTTTTTT
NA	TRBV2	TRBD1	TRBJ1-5	CASSTSGTAYSNQPQHF	TGTGCCAGCAGTACCTCCGGGACAGCCTATAGCAATCAGCCCCAGCATTTT
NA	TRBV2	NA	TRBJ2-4	CASSPGYGRNIQYF	TGTGCCAGCAGTCCAGGTTATGGACGGAACATTCAGTACTTC
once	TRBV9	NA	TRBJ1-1	CASGKGGRGTEAFF	TGTGCCAGCGGGAAAGGGGGAAGAGGCACTGAAGCTTTCTTT
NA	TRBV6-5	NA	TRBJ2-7	CASRRDRDYEQYF	TGTGCCAGCAGGCGGGACAGAGACTACGAGCAGTACTTC
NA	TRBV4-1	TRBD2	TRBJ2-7	CASSLSPRVAGSYEQYF	TGCGCCAGCAGCCTAAGTCCTAGGGTAGCGGGCTCCTACGAGCAGTACTTC
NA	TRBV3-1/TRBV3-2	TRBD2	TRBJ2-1	CASSHPLAGLYREQFF	TGTGCCAGCAGCCACCCACTAGCGGGCCTCTACAGGGAGCAGTTCTTC
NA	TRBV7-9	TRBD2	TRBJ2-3	CASSYLAGAPDTQYF	TGTGCCAGCAGCTATCTCGCGGGAGCCCCAGATACGCAGTATTTT